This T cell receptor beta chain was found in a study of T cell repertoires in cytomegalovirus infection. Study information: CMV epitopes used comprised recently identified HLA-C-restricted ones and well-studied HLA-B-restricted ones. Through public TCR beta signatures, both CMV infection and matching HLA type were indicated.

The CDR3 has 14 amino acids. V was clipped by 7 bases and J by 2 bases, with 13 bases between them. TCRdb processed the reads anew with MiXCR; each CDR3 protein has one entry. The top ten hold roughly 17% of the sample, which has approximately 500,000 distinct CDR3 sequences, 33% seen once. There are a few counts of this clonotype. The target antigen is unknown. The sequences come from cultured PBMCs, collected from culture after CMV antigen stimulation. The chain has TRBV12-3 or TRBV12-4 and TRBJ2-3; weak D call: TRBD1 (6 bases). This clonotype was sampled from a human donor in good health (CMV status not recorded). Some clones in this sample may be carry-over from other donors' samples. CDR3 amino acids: CASNTRGHTDTQYF. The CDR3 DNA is TGTGCCAGCAACACCAGGGGACACACAGATACGCAGTATTTT.